This entry concerns a single TCR beta chain. These data belong to a study of T cell responses to AZD1222 COVID-19 vaccine. The CDR3 length is 14 residues. V shed 4 bases and J shed 8 bases, with 14 bases lying between them. Germline CDR1 is KGHSH and CDR2 is LQKENI. The data were produced by immunoSEQ multiplex PCR, yet TCRdb's version contains in-frame clones alone and is incomplete. This sample has some 150,000 clones, with roughly 90% found just once. This sample comprised peripheral blood, obtained 28 days after the second AZD1222 dose. J is TRBJ1-4 and V is TRBV18; D uncertain. The receptor was isolated from an adult who received the AZD1222 COVID-19 vaccine. The CDR3 DNA is TGTGCCAGCTCACAAACCCCTAATCAGGAAAAACTGTTTTTT. Translating it yields CASSQTPNQEKLFF.